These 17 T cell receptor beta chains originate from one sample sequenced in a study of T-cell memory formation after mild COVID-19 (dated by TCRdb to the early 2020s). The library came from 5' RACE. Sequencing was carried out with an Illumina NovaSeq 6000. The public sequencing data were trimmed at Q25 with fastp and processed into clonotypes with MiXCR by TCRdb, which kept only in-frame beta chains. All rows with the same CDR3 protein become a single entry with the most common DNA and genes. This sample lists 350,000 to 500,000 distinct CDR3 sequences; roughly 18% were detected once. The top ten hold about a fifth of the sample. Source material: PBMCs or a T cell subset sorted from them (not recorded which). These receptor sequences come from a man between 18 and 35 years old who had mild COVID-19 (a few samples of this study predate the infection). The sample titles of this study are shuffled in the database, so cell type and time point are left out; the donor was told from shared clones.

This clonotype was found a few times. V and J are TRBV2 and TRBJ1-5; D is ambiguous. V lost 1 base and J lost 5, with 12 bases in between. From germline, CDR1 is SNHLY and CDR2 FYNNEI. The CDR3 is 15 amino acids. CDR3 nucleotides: TGTGCCAGCAGTGAAGTTGTCGGTGGGGATCAGCCCCAGCATTTT. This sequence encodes CASSEVVGGDQPQHF.

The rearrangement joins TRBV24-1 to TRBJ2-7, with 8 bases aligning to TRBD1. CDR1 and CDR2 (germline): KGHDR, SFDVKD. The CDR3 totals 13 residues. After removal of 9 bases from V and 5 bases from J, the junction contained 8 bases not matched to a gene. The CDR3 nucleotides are TGTGCCACCGTCTGGACAGGGATGGACGAGCAGTACGTC. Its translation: CATVWTGMDEQYV.

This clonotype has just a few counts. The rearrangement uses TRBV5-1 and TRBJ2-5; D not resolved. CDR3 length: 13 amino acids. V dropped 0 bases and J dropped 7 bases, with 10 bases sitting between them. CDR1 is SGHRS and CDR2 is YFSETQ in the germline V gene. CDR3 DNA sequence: TGCGCCAGCAGCTTGGGGATGGTGGGGACCCAGTACTTC. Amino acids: CASSLGMVGTQYF.

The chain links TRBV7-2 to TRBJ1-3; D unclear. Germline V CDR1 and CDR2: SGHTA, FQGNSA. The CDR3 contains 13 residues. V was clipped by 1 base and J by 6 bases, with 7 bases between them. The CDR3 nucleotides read TGTGCCAGCAGCTTAGTGACTCAAAACACCATATATTTT. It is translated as CASSLVTQNTIYF.

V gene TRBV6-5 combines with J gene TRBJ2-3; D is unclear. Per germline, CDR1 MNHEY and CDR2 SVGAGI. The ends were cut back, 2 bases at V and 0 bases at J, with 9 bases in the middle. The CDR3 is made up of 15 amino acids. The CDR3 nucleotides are TGTGCCAGCAGTTACCAGGTGACTAGCACAGATACGCAGTATTTT. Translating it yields CASSYQVTSTDTQYF.

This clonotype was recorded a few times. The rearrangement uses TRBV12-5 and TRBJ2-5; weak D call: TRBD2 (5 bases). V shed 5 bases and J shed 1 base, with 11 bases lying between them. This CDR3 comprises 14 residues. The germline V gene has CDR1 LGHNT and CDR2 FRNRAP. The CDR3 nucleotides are TGTGCTAGTGGTACACCTAGCAGCCAAGAGACCCAGTACTTC. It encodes CASGTPSSQETQYF.

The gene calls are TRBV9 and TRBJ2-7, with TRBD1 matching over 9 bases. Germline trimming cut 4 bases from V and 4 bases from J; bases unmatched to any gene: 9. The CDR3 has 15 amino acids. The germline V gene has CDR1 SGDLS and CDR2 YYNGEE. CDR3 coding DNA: TGTGCCAGCAGCCCAAGGGACAGGGTACTGTACGAGCAGTACTTC. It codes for CASSPRDRVLYEQYF.

The CDR3 sequence is CAWSWEAEHYGYTF. CDR3 DNA sequence: TGTGCCTGGAGTTGGGAGGCCGAGCACTATGGCTACACCTTC. The chain links TRBV30 to TRBJ1-2; D remains unclear. The CDR3 contains 14 residues. Germline values: CDR1 GTSNPN, CDR2 SVGIG (reference sequence). Trimming shortened V by 2 bases and J by 3 bases, and 13 bases separated the two germline ends.

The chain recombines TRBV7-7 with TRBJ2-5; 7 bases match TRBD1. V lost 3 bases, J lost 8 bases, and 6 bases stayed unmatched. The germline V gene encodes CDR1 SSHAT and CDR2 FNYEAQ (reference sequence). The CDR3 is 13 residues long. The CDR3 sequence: CASSFGTVETQYF. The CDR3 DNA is TGTGCCAGCAGCTTTGGGACAGTTGAAACCCAGTACTTC.

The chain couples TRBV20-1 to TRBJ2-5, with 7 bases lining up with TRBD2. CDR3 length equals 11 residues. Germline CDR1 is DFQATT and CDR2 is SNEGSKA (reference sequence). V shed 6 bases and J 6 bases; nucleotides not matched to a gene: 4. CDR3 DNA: TGCAGTGCCCCGGGGGGAAAGACCCAGTACTTC. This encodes CSAPGGKTQYF.

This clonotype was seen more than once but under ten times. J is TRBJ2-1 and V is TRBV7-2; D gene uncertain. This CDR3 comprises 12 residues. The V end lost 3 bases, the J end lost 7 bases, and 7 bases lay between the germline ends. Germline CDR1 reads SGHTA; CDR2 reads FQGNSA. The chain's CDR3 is CASSFWGNEQFF. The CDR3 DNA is TGTGCCAGCAGCTTTTGGGGTAATGAGCAGTTCTTC. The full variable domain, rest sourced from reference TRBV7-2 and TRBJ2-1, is GAGVSQSPSNKVTEKGKDVELRCDPISGHTALYWYRQSLGQGLEFLIYFQGNSAPDKSGLPSDRFSAERTGGSVSTLTIQRTQQEDSAVYLCASSFWGNEQFFGPGTRLTVL.

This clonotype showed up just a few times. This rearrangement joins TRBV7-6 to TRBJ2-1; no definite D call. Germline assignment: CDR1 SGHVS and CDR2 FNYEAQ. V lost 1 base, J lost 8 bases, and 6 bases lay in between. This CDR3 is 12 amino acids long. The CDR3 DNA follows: TGTGCCAGCAGCTTAGAGGGCCATGAGCAGTTCTTC. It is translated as CASSLEGHEQFF.

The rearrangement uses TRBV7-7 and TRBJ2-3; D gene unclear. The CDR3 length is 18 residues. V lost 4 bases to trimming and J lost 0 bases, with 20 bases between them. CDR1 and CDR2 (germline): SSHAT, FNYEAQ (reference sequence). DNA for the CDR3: TGTGCCAGCAGCTCTAGTTTACTGCGCTCAATTAGCACAGATACGCAGTATTTT. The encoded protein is CASSSSLLRSISTDTQYF.

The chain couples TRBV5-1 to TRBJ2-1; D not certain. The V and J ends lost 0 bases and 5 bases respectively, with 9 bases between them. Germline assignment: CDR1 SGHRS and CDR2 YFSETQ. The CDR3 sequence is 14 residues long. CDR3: CASSLVGNNNEQFF. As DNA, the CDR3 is TGCGCCAGCAGCTTGGTGGGGAACAACAATGAGCAGTTCTTC.

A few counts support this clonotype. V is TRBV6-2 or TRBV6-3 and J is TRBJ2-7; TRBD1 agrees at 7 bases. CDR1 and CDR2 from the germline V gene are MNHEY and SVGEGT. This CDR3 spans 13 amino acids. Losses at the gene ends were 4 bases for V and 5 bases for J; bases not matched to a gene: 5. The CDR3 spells CASSSNRGHEQYF. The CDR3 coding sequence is TGTGCCAGCAGTTCGAACAGGGGACACGAGCAGTACTTC.

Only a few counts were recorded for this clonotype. This chain's CDR3 is CASSSPPSYEQYV. In nucleotides, the CDR3 is TGTGCCAGCAGTTCCCCTCCATCCTACGAGCAGTACGTC. The chain uses TRBV28 and TRBJ2-7, with D uncertain. Trimming cost V 4 bases and J 1 base, with 8 bases left between them. The CDR3 spans 13 residues. CDR1 MDHEN and CDR2 SYDVKM come from the germline V gene.

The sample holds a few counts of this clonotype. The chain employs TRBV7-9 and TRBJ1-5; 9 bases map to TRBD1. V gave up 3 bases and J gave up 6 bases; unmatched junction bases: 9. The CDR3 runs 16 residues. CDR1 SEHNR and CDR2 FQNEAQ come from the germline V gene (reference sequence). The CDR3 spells CASSFGTGPGGQPQHF. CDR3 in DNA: TGTGCCAGCAGCTTCGGGACAGGGCCGGGTGGTCAGCCCCAGCATTTT. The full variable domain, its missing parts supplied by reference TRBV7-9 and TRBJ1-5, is DTGVSQNPRHKITKRGQNVTFRCDPISEHNRLYWYRQTLGQGPEFLTYFQNEAQLEKSRLLSDRFSAERPKGSFSTLEIQRTEQGDSAMYLCASSFGTGPGGQPQHFGDGTRLSIL.